This T cell receptor beta chain emerged from a study of low-dose radiotherapy and immunotherapy resistance in tumors. Study background: Those assigned to Cohort 2 were treated with 1 Gy per fraction every two weeks (13 Gy in total over 26 weeks).

The CDR3 covers 14 residues. Trimming pared 9 bases from V and 2 bases from J, leaving 15 bases between. In germline, CDR1 is SGHAT, CDR2 FQNNGV. As to time point: after trial treatment. Treatment described: LDRT plus nivolumab, ipilimumab, low-dose cyclophosphamide and aspirin (RACIN trial). The study gave donors nivolumab, ipilimumab, aspirin, low-dose cyclophosphamide and low-dose radiotherapy. Covering alpha and beta chains, TRAV- and TRBV-specific primers were used for the first-strand cDNA. TCRs were amplified for approximately 22 PCR cycles with a constant-region primer and V-primer adapter. One entry per CDR3 protein results from TCRdb running MiXCR on the reads. The sample comprises around 60,000 distinct CDR3 sequences, approximately 22% of which are singletons, and less than 7.5% rests with the top ten. This clonotype was seen at least ten times.

The receptor was derived from a male donor with prostate cancer. This sample comprised PBMCs, obtained after low-dose radiotherapy plus immunotherapy. The V and J genes are TRBV11-2 and TRBJ2-3; TRBD1 might be the D (6 bases). CDR3 bases: TGTGCCAGACCGCAGGGGTTCATCACAGATACGCAGTATTTT. This gives the protein CARPQGFITDTQYF.